The 21 T cell receptor beta chains in this list originate from one sample, sequenced in a study of cytomegalovirus exposure and HLA in healthy donors (dated by TCRdb to 2016 to 2017). Library prep was done by the immunoSEQ multiplex PCR assay. For the multiplex PCR, a mixture combining 60 forward primers for TCR Vbeta segments and 13 reverse primers for TCR Jbeta segments was used. This immuneACCESS table, as held by TCRdb, lists in-frame sequences with V and J called but not all clones. Of the missing ones, under half trace to an unresolved V gene in checked studies; the others have no known cause. This sample comprises around 200,000 clones, around three quarters of them detected only once. Jointly, the top ten make up 1.5% to 2% of the sample. Sequencing input: PBMCs. The receptors stem from a man between 25 and 39 years old in good health and CMV-seronegative.

The V call is TRBV6-5, the J call TRBJ1-1, with D possibly TRBD1 on 6 matching bases. V was clipped by 8 bases and J by 1 base, with 11 bases between them. The germline V gene has CDR1 MNHEY and CDR2 SVGAGI. The CDR3 is 13 amino acids. The CDR3, as DNA: TGTGCCAGCTCCCAGGGGCCGAACACTGAAGCTTTCTTT. Translating it yields CASSQGPNTEAFF.

This sequence joins TRBV5-6 and TRBJ2-1; 11 positions agree with TRBD2. This CDR3 has 18 amino acids. Germline values: CDR1 SGHDT, CDR2 YYEEEE. Unmatched junction bases numbered 10, after V lost 1 base and J lost 4 bases. CDR3 in DNA: TGTGCCAGCAGCTTGTTACGGCCCGGGACTAGCGGATACAATGAGCAGTTCTTC. This sequence encodes CASSLLRPGTSGYNEQFF.

The chain has TRBV5-1 and TRBJ2-7; the match to TRBD2 covers 8 bases. The CDR3 extends over 15 amino acids. In germline, CDR1 is SGHRS, CDR2 YFSETQ. V was pared by 5 bases and J by 2 bases, with 9 bases of the junction left unmatched. CDR3 sequence reads: CASRFGTSTTYEQYF. CDR3 nucleotide sequence: TGCGCCAGCAGATTCGGGACTAGTACTACCTACGAGCAGTACTTC.

The chain combines TRBV28 with TRBJ1-4; TRBD1 agrees at 8 bases. The CDR3 is 18 residues long. V lost 2 bases to trimming and J lost 0 bases; unmatched junction nucleotides: 8. Germline values: CDR1 MDHEN, CDR2 SYDVKM. CDR3 sequence: CASSLGGQGHSTNEKLFF. For the CDR3, the DNA is TGTGCCAGCAGTTTAGGAGGACAGGGTCATTCAACTAATGAAAAACTGTTTTTT.

The CDR3: CASTVLGSSTDTQYF. The CDR3 nucleotides read TGTGCCAGCACGGTGCTCGGTAGTAGCACAGATACGCAGTATTTT. This chain uses TRBV9 with TRBJ2-3; D not certain. The V end lost 6 bases, the J end lost 0 bases, and 14 bases lay between the germline ends. The CDR3 loop spans 15 amino acids. CDR1 is SGDLS, CDR2 YYNGEE, per germline.

This clone appeared once. The chain employs TRBV6-5 and TRBJ2-7; 9 nucleotides line up with TRBD1. Trimming took 5 bases from V and 5 from J; bases not matched to a gene: 10. Germline V gives CDR1 MNHEY, CDR2 SVGAGI. The CDR3 consists of 15 residues. The DNA for the CDR3 is TGTGCCAGCAGTAGGGCAACAGGGGGCGGCGACGAGCAGTACTTC. Translation gives CASSRATGGGDEQYF.

The gene calls are TRBV7-9 and TRBJ1-3; D is possibly TRBD1 (5 bases). Per germline, CDR1 SEHNR and CDR2 FQNEAQ (reference sequence). The CDR3 spans 14 residues. The V and J ends lost 8 bases and 0 bases respectively, with 11 bases between them. This chain's CDR3 is CASGGANSGNTIYF. The CDR3 nucleotides read TGTGCCAGCGGTGGGGCAAACTCTGGAAACACCATATATTTT.

The CDR3 here is CASSGIGGKNIQYF. DNA of the CDR3: TGTGCCAGCAGTGGGATAGGGGGCAAAAACATTCAGTACTTC. The chain joins TRBV25-1 to TRBJ2-4, with a tentative D call TRBD1 (6 bases). V was shortened by 4 bases and J by 3 bases, with 10 bases between the two germline ends. In germline, CDR1 is MGHDK, CDR2 SYGVNS. The CDR3 is made up of 14 amino acids.

J is TRBJ1-1 and V is TRBV19; no clear D. Trimming took 6 bases from V and 0 from J, leaving 17 bases between them. This CDR3 is 16 amino acids long. Germline lookup yields CDR1 LNHDA and CDR2 SQIVND (reference sequence). Written as DNA, the CDR3 is TGTGCCAGTAGCCTATCAGGCTTACTGATGAACACTGAAGCTTTCTTT. It translates to CASSLSGLLMNTEAFF. Together with reference TRBV19 and TRBJ1-1, the CDR3 gives the full variable domain: DGGITQSPKYLFRKEGQNVTLSCEQNLNHDAMYWYRQDPGQGLRLIYYSQIVNDFQKGDIAEGYSVSREKKESFPLTVTSAQKNPTAFYLCASSLSGLLMNTEAFFGQGTRLTVV.

The V call is TRBV6-6, the J call TRBJ2-2; 8 bases align to TRBD2. V was clipped by 7 bases and J by 6 bases; unmatched bases: 7. CDR3 size: 14 residues. Germline-derived CDR1 and CDR2 are MNHNY and SVGAGI (reference sequence). The DNA for the CDR3 is TGTGCCAGCAAGCGGGAGATTATGGCCGGGGAGCTGTTTTTT. It encodes CASKREIMAGELFF.

This chain links TRBV4-1 with TRBJ1-2; 9 bases map to TRBD1. J gave up 4 bases and V 2 bases, and 14 bases lay outside the gene matches. The CDR3 spans 18 residues. Germline CDR1 MGHRA, CDR2 YSYEKL. The chain's CDR3 is CASSQLNRTGAPFYGYTF. The CDR3 bases are TGCGCCAGCAGCCAACTCAACCGGACAGGGGCACCCTTCTATGGCTACACCTTC.

The rearrangement joins TRBV10-1 to TRBJ2-2, with 13 bases aligning to TRBD2. The V gene's germline CDR1 is WNHNN and CDR2 SYGVQD (reference sequence). V dropped 3 bases and J dropped 7; count of bases not matched to a gene: 5. The CDR3 sequence is 16 residues long. CDR3 residues: CASSEGLAGEIGELFF. Here the CDR3 DNA reads TGCGCCAGCAGTGAAGGACTAGCGGGAGAGATCGGGGAGCTGTTTTTT.

This chain uses TRBV7-2 with TRBJ2-7, with 8 positions matching TRBD1. The CDR3 totals 16 residues. V dropped 5 bases and J dropped 3; count of bases not matched to a gene: 12. Germline CDR1 is SGHTA and CDR2 is FQGNSA. CDR3 bases: TGTGCCAGCAGCGTTGGACAGGGTTTGGGTCACTACGAGCAGTACTTC. It translates to CASSVGQGLGHYEQYF. Full variable domain (outside the CDR3, taken from reference TRBV7-2 and TRBJ2-7): GAGVSQSPSNKVTEKGKDVELRCDPISGHTALYWYRQSLGQGLEFLIYFQGNSAPDKSGLPSDRFSAERTGGSVSTLTIQRTQQEDSAVYLCASSVGQGLGHYEQYFGPGTRLTVT.

The J gene is TRBJ1-4, the V gene TRBV4-1; D is uncertain. Trimming took off 4 bases at V and 8 bases at J, with 17 bases between the two ends. CDR1 is MGHRA and CDR2 is YSYEKL in the germline V gene. There are 15 residues in the CDR3. The CDR3 coding sequence is TGCGCCAGCAGCCGACCGACATCCTGGAGGGAAAAACTGTTTTTT. Its protein is CASSRPTSWREKLFF.

This chain links TRBV5-1 with TRBJ1-1; the D gene is possibly TRBD1 (6 bases). Between the trimmed V and J ends, which lost 2 bases and 4 bases, there was a span of 18 bases. Germline V gene sequence: CDR1 SGHRS, CDR2 YFSETQ. The CDR3 contains 16 residues. CDR3 bases: TGCGCCAGCAGCTTATCCCCAGCCAGGGGCAGCACTGAAGCTTTCTTT. This translates into CASSLSPARGSTEAFF.

V usage is TRBV6-7 and J usage is TRBJ2-7; 10 bases are a match to TRBD1. TRBV6-7 is an ORF, with its function uncertain. The V segment lost 5 bases and the J segment 2 bases; nucleotides outside the gene matches: 6. The CDR3 loop spans 15 amino acids. CDR3 bases: TGTGCCAGCAGTACCGACAGGGGGCACACCTACGAGCAGTACTTC. Translating it yields CASSTDRGHTYEQYF.

The V and J genes are TRBV4-2 and TRBJ1-2, with D perhaps TRBD1 (6 bases). Trimming cost V 0 bases and J 8 bases, with 19 bases left between them. The CDR3 loop spans 16 amino acids. CDR1 LGHNA and CDR2 YNFKEQ come from the germline V gene. DNA of the CDR3: TGTGCCAGCAGCCAAGACCTAGAGGGACAACATTACGGCTACACCTTC. Encoded protein: CASSQDLEGQHYGYTF.

The J gene is TRBJ2-5, the V gene TRBV13; tentatively, D is TRBD2 (7 bases). CDR1 is PRHDT, CDR2 FYEKMQ, per germline (reference sequence). The CDR3 is made up of 17 amino acids. Trimming removed 0 bases from V and 2 bases from J, with 16 bases in between. CDR3 coding DNA: TGTGCCAGCAGCTTAGGTAGCCGAGGGGGGGGGCAAGAGACCCAGTACTTC. This sequence encodes CASSLGSRGGGQETQYF.

This chain uses TRBV18 with TRBJ1-4; no firm D call. CDR3 length: 13 amino acids. Per germline, CDR1 KGHSH and CDR2 LQKENI. V was pared by 3 bases and J by 4 bases, with 6 bases between. Here the CDR3 reads CASSPRSNEKLFF. The CDR3 bases are TGTGCCAGCTCACCTCGTAGTAATGAAAAACTGTTTTTT.

V usage is TRBV25-1 and J usage is TRBJ1-1; a weak D match, TRBD1 (5 bases). CDR3 length equals 13 residues. Germline V gives CDR1 MGHDK, CDR2 SYGVNS. Trimming pared 8 bases from V and 0 bases from J, leaving 10 bases between. The CDR3 is CASAGNLNTEAFF. The DNA for the CDR3 is TGTGCCAGCGCAGGGAATTTGAACACTGAAGCTTTCTTT. Full variable domain (outside the CDR3, taken from reference TRBV25-1 and TRBJ1-1): EADIYQTPRYLVIGTGKKITLECSQTMGHDKMYWYQQDPGMELHLIHYSYGVNSTEKGDLSSESTVSRIRTEHFPLTLESARPSHTSQYLCASAGNLNTEAFFGQGTRLTVV.

The rearrangement uses TRBV10-1 and TRBJ2-7, with 8 bases matching TRBD1. From germline, CDR1 is WNHNN and CDR2 SYGVQD (reference sequence). The ends lost 6 bases at V and 3 bases at J; junction bases unmatched: 1. This CDR3 is 12 amino acids long. CDR3 sequence reads: CASSGTGYEQYF. CDR3 coding DNA: TGCGCCAGCAGCGGGACAGGCTACGAGCAGTACTTC.